In this sample, the clone carrying this T cell receptor beta chain turned up many times. The antigen is undetermined. The data were taken from a study of CD8 T cells in ankylosing spondylitis. Study conclusions and caveats: Seemingly characteristic of ankylosing spondylitis blood was a TCR beta motif consisting of about 8 highly homologous variants. Peripheral blood held disease-linked clones only at relatively low frequency, and these were CD8+. Clones tied to disease were said to be significantly enriched in matched ankylosing spondylitis synovial fluid.

For TCR beta, libraries came from quantitative 5'-RACE with molecular barcodes. TCRdb re-called the 5' RACE reads through MiXCR, storing one row per CDR3 protein. The table records around 120,000 distinct CDR3 sequences, roughly a tenth of them present only once. Sequencing was carried out using blood, either unsorted or a sorted T cell fraction (not recorded which). This receptor was obtained from a male donor with ankylosing spondylitis or in good health (not recorded which).

The CDR3 is CASSSRGLGDGEQFF. The CDR3 DNA sequence: TGCGCCAGCAGCTCCCGTGGACTAGGAGATGGTGAGCAGTTCTTC. This chain connects TRBV5-1 to TRBJ2-1; 7 bases align to TRBD2. Per the germline V gene, CDR1 is SGHRS and CDR2 is YFSETQ. The CDR3 contains 15 residues. V shed 3 bases, J shed 9 bases, and the junction held 12 bases outside the gene matches.